This T cell receptor beta chain was recorded in a study of human T cells and chemical hapten exposure. Noted time point: healthy volunteer bleed at 2 weeks. Before extraction, the whole blood was not fractionated, and total RNA was taken from it. Each cDNA molecule in the library carried unique molecular identifiers. Via MiXCR, TCRdb re-called the RACE reads, giving one row per CDR3 protein. The sample consists of roughly 130,000 distinct CDR3 sequences, approximately 9.1% of them appearing once. This clonotype was seen a handful of times. A read error may explain this, as a much larger clone is one base away. Germline V lookup: CDR1 SGDLS, CDR2 YYNGEE. J lost 6 bases, V lost 4 bases, and 3 bases had no gene match. This CDR3 is built from 15 residues.

Input material: whole blood. The genes are TRBV9 and TRBJ2-2; 13 bases fit TRBD2. The receptor comes from a male donor in good health. Some clones in this sample may be carry-over from other donors' samples. In DNA, the CDR3 is TGTGCCAGCAGCAAAGGGACTAGCGGGGCCGGGGAGCTGTTTTTT. Residues: CASSKGTSGAGELFF.